A selection of T cell receptor beta chains follows, all from one sample in a study of sequential checkpoint blockade in melanoma. Generated by immunoSEQ multiplex PCR, the TCRdb table keeps only in-frame clones and is missing some. The top ten clones hold approximately 18% of a sample with about 20,000 clones, 56% of them seen once. The sequenced sample was CD8+ T cells sorted from blood (inferred from file names), obtained from a patient given nivolumab and ipilimumab in sequence. The receptors here all came from a human donor with melanoma. CDR3s include the opening cysteine and the closing phenylalanine or tryptophan. Fields, in order: V gene, J gene, D gene, CDR3 protein. D genes are given only for firm matches.

TRBV29-1	TRBJ2-1	TRBD2	CSVEGLAGRSTAKHNEQFF
TRBV13	TRBJ1-2	-	CASTLGTTEDGYTF
TRBV5-3	TRBJ1-2	-	CASSLSGYGYTF
TRBV27	-	-	CASSLLGDPYEQYF
TRBV7-7	TRBJ2-1	-	CASSLSIYNEQFF
TRBV19	TRBJ2-1	-	CASSILGSDYNEQFF
TRBV4-1	TRBJ1-5	-	CASSPRGSDQPQHF
TRBV15	TRBJ2-1	TRBD2	CATSRGLAAYNEQFF
TRBV7-6	TRBJ2-7	-	CASSSPGASYEQYF
TRBV6-5	TRBJ2-1	-	CASSTGGYEQFF
TRBV30	TRBJ2-3	-	CAWSPLVRGTDTQYF
TRBV27	TRBJ2-2	TRBD2	CASSPLLGLGKEYSSGELFF
TRBV2	TRBJ2-1	TRBD1	CASRGTDREWEQFF
TRBV15	TRBJ2-5	TRBD2	CATSRGGEGWETQYF
TRBV27	TRBJ2-2	-	CASSLSTTATGELFF
TRBV30	TRBJ2-5	-	CAWASGFLRDMNQETQYF
TRBV30	TRBJ2-5	-	CAGALRETQYF
TRBV5-1	TRBJ1-1	TRBD1	CASSITGAWGTEAFF
TRBV6-6	TRBJ2-7	TRBD1	CASSYSGGTGTYEQYF
TRBV9	TRBJ2-1	-	CASSPGSYNEQFF